Listed below are T cell receptor beta chains from one sample, sequenced in a study of blood T cell repertoires in COVID-19. Some clones are missing from TCRdb's copy, which holds only in-frame ones; the method was immunoSEQ multiplex PCR. The sample lists some 120,000 clones; roughly 84% were seen once. Sequencing was done on a sample of peripheral blood. The receptors stem from a woman between 65 and 79 years old with acute or convalescent COVID-19. CDR3s include the opening cysteine and the closing phenylalanine or tryptophan. D genes are given only for firm matches. Not all rows give a size; the values are once, few, many and, for expanded clones, a class.

D	V	size	J	CDR3	DNA
-	TRBV5-1	-	TRBJ1-4	CASSLGQGSTNEKLFF	TGCGCCAGCAGCTTGGGTCAGGGGTCCACTAATGAAAAACTGTTTTTT
TRBD1	TRBV6-6	once	TRBJ2-2	CASNPQGDTGELFF	TGTGCCAGCAATCCCCAGGGGGACACCGGGGAGCTGTTTTTT
-	TRBV5-5	-	TRBJ1-2	CASSVDSNYGYTF	TGTGCCAGCAGCGTCGACAGTAACTATGGCTACACCTTC
-	TRBV14	-	TRBJ2-3	CASSQLTRGDTQYF	TGTGCCAGCAGCCAACTTACTCGGGGAGATACGCAGTATTTT
-	TRBV5-5	few	TRBJ1-2	CASSPDRSYGYTF	TGTGCCAGCAGCCCCGACAGATCCTATGGCTACACCTTC
-	TRBV18	-	TRBJ1-2	CASSLGQQGYTF	TGTGCCAGCTCCCTGGGGCAGCAGGGCTACACCTTC
-	TRBV3-1/TRBV3-2	-	TRBJ1-2	CASSPQAVLGYTF	TGTGCCAGCAGCCCCCAAGCGGTCCTCGGGTACACCTTC
TRBD1	TRBV6-5	-	TRBJ1-1	CASRSTGGITEAFF	TGTGCCAGCAGATCAACAGGGGGTATCACTGAAGCTTTCTTT
TRBD2	TRBV15	-	TRBJ2-7	CATSRGYPSQRGSHEQYF	TGTGCCACCAGCAGAGGGTACCCAAGCCAGCGGGGATCCCACGAGCAGTACTTC
-	TRBV7-8	-	TRBJ2-1	CASSFREQSYEQFF	TGTGCCAGCAGCTTCCGGGAGCAAAGCTATGAGCAGTTCTTC
TRBD1	TRBV28	-	TRBJ1-2	CASSGGQGIGGYTF	TGTGCCAGCAGTGGGGGACAGGGGATCGGAGGCTACACCTTC
-	TRBV4-1	-	TRBJ1-1	CASSSNPGRTEAFF	TGCGCCAGCAGCTCAAATCCGGGGAGGACTGAAGCTTTCTTT
-	TRBV9	-	TRBJ2-2	CASSVHSRGTGELFF	TGTGCCAGCAGTGTTCATTCTCGGGGCACCGGGGAGCTGTTTTTT
-	TRBV11-2	once	TRBJ2-1	CASSLGRTEQFF	TGTGCCAGCAGCTTAGGTCGGACAGAGCAGTTCTTC
-	TRBV2	-	TRBJ1-3	CASSVEAGATIYF	TGTGCCAGCAGTGTCGAGGCTGGGGCCACCATATATTTT
TRBD1	TRBV6-4	once	TRBJ2-1	CASAENRGFGNEQFF	TGTGCCAGCGCCGAAAACAGGGGTTTCGGGAATGAGCAGTTCTTC